A selection of T cell receptor beta chains follows, all from one sample in a study of regulatory T cells in long-lasting Graves disease. MiXCR was run by TCRdb on the multiplex PCR reads, yielding one entry per CDR3 protein. The sample lists some 340,000 distinct CDR3 sequences, roughly 10% occurring once. Another study also made use of these data, one on T cells in Graves' hyperthyroidism and ophthalmopathy.

This material consisted of peripheral blood mononuclear cells (PBMCs), taken at new diagnosis, from a patient treated with antithyroid drugs. These receptors were collected from a woman aged 18-29 years with Graves disease. The conserved cysteine and the conserved F or W are not part of the CDR3 here. The order of the fields is V gene, J gene, D gene, CDR3 protein. D genes are given only for firm matches.

v_gene: TRBV20-1; j_gene: TRBJ1-2; d_gene: .; CDR3aa: SATPIDTGNYGYT
v_gene: TRBV2; j_gene: TRBJ2-3; d_gene: .; CDR3aa: ASWGFTDTQY
v_gene: TRBV28; j_gene: TRBJ1-4; d_gene: .; CDR3aa: ASWRTGEKLF
v_gene: TRBV27; j_gene: TRBJ2-1; d_gene: TRBD2; CDR3aa: ASSLEGSGGYNEQF
v_gene: TRBV28; j_gene: TRBJ2-3; d_gene: TRBD2; CDR3aa: ASTSLSGLTRDTQY
v_gene: TRBV20-1; j_gene: TRBJ2-1; d_gene: .; CDR3aa: SATLETYNEQF
v_gene: TRBV7-8; j_gene: TRBJ2-1; d_gene: .; CDR3aa: ASSFPGSAVSYNEQF
v_gene: TRBV4-3; j_gene: TRBJ2-2; d_gene: .; CDR3aa: ASSQKTGSVWGGELF
v_gene: TRBV9; j_gene: TRBJ2-1; d_gene: .; CDR3aa: ASSDKNEQF
v_gene: TRBV7-3; j_gene: TRBJ2-7; d_gene: TRBD1; CDR3aa: ASSAHGQGDEQY
v_gene: TRBV7-8; j_gene: TRBJ2-3; d_gene: TRBD2; CDR3aa: ASSLARLAGASTWY
v_gene: TRBV15; j_gene: TRBJ2-1; d_gene: .; CDR3aa: ATSREGGPGMNEQF
v_gene: TRBV6-2/TRBV6-3; j_gene: TRBJ1-5; d_gene: .; CDR3aa: ASSYRLSWTSDQPQH
v_gene: TRBV6-5; j_gene: TRBJ2-7; d_gene: .; CDR3aa: ASSYVGAPTGEQY
v_gene: TRBV9; j_gene: TRBJ2-7; d_gene: .; CDR3aa: ASSVQAGATYEQY
v_gene: TRBV10-3; j_gene: TRBJ2-5; d_gene: .; CDR3aa: ATPVDNRGQETQY
v_gene: TRBV6-1; j_gene: TRBJ2-3; d_gene: .; CDR3aa: ASRPNLGVWQY
v_gene: TRBV29-1; j_gene: TRBJ2-7; d_gene: .; CDR3aa: SVGDPGRATYEQY
v_gene: TRBV10-3; j_gene: TRBJ2-7; d_gene: TRBD2; CDR3aa: AIRGLARSSYEQY
v_gene: TRBV7-9; j_gene: TRBJ2-7; d_gene: .; CDR3aa: ASSLARLPIEQY
v_gene: TRBV15; j_gene: TRBJ1-3; d_gene: .; CDR3aa: ATAVRPGNTIY
v_gene: TRBV19; j_gene: TRBJ2-2; d_gene: .; CDR3aa: ATARWTGELF
v_gene: TRBV15; j_gene: TRBJ2-7; d_gene: TRBD2; CDR3aa: ATSMGLAGRGGEQY
v_gene: TRBV19; j_gene: TRBJ2-7; d_gene: .; CDR3aa: ASSMESSSYEQY
v_gene: TRBV2; j_gene: TRBJ2-1; d_gene: .; CDR3aa: ASEGTAGRVYNEQF
v_gene: TRBV5-1; j_gene: TRBJ1-1; d_gene: .; CDR3aa: ASRETPTNTEAF
v_gene: TRBV6-5; j_gene: TRBJ1-2; d_gene: .; CDR3aa: ASSYSMGANYGYT
v_gene: TRBV29-1; j_gene: TRBJ2-7; d_gene: .; CDR3aa: SVESGYEQY